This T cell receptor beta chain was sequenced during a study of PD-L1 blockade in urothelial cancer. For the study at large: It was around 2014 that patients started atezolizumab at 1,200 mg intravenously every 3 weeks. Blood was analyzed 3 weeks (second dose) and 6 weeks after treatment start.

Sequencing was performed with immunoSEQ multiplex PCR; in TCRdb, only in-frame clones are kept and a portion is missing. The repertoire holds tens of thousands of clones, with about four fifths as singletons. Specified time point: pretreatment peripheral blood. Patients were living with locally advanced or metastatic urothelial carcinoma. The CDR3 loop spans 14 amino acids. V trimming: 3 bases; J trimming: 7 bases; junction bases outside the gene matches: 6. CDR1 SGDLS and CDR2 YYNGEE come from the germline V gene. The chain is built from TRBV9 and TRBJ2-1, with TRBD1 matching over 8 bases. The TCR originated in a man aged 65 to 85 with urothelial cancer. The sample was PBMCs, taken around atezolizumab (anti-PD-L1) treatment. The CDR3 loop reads CASSAGQVDNEQFF. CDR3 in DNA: TGTGCCAGCAGCGCGGGACAGGTGGATAATGAGCAGTTCTTC.